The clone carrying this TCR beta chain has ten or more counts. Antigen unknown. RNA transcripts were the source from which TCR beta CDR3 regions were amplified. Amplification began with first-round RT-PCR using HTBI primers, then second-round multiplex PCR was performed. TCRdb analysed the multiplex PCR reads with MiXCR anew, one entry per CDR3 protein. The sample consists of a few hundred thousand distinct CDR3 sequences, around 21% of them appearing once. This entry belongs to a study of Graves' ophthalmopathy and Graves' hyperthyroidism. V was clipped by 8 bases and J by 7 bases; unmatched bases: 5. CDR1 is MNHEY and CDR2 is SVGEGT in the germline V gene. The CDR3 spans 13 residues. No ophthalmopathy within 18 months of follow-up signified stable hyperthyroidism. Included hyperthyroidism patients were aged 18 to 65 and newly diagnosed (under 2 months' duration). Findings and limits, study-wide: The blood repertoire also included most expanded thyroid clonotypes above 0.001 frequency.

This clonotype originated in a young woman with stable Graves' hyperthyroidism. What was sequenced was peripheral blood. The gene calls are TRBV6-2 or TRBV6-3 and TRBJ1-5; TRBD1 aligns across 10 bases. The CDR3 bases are TGTGCCAGCGGGACAGGGGCTTTGCAGCCCCAGCATTTT. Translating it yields CASGTGALQPQHF.